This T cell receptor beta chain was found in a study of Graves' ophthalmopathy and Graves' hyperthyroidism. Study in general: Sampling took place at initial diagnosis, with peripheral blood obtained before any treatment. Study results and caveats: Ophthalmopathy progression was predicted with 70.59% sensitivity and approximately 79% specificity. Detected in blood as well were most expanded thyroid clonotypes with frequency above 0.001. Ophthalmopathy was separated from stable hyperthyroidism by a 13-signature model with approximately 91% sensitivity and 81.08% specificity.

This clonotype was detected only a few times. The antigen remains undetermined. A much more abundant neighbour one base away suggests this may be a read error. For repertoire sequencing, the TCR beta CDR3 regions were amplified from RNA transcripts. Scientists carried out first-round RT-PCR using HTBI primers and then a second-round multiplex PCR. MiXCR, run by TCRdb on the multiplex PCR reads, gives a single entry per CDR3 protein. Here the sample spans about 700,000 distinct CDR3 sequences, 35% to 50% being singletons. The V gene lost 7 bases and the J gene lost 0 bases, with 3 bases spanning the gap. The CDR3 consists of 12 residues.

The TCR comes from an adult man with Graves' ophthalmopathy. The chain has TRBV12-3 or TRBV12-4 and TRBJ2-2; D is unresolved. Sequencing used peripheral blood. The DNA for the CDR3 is TGTGCCAGCATCTCGAACACCGGGGAGCTGTTTTTT. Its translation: CASISNTGELFF.